This T cell receptor beta chain was recovered during a study of T-cell reconstitution after alpha-beta-depleted transplantation in children. This clonotype was recorded a few times. Its antigen is unidentified. For TCRbeta, the library was prepared with unique molecular identifiers. TCRdb recomputed calls from the PCR reads with MiXCR, one row per CDR3 protein. The sample shows about 78,000 distinct CDR3 sequences, about 14% of them seen only once. Germline V gene lookup returns CDR1 DFQATT and CDR2 SNEGSKA (reference sequence). This CDR3 spans 12 amino acids. Trimming pared 4 bases from V and 7 bases from J, leaving 14 bases between. Overall study findings and caveats: Several hundred expanded graft clones reportedly were the source of alpha-beta T cells about two months after transplant. T-cell counts and diversity at one year following transplant were attributed mainly to newly produced T cells. Recipient T cells and thymic progenitors that survived gave rise to the high TCRbeta diversity observed at day 60 in some patients.

The TCR originated in a male patient between 2 and 15 years old who had a stem cell transplant for acute lymphoblastic leukemia, so the T cells may come from the graft donor. Sequencing was performed on PBMCs, mostly from graft donor cells, taken 180 days after TCRalphabeta/CD19-depleted stem cell transplant. J is TRBJ2-7 and V is TRBV20-1, with a weak D call TRBD2 (5 bases). The CDR3 loop is CSATGILGEQYF. The CDR3 DNA follows: TGCAGTGCTACCGGGATTCTAGGGGAGCAGTACTTC.